Below are 11 T cell receptor beta chains sequenced from a single sample in a study of T-cell memory formation after mild COVID-19. TCRdb reprocessed the 5' RACE reads with MiXCR, giving one entry per CDR3 protein. The table lists around 320,000 distinct CDR3 sequences, 28% of them singletons. What was sequenced was PBMCs or a T cell subset sorted from them (not recorded which). The receptors derive from an adult woman who had mild COVID-19 (a few samples of this study predate the infection). Cell type and time point are not known.

The chain couples TRBV25-1 to TRBJ2-3, with a tentative D call TRBD2 (6 bases). The CDR3 covers 16 residues. Germline CDR1 is MGHDK and CDR2 is SYGVNS. V was pared by 5 bases and J by 2 bases, with 17 bases between. In DNA, the CDR3 is TGTGCCAGCAGTCGTATCGGGAGAGGTCCCACAGATACGCAGTATTTT. Residues: CASSRIGRGPTDTQYF.

This clonotype was seen more than once but under ten times. This sequence joins TRBV29-1 and TRBJ2-7; TRBD1 agrees at 7 bases. The CDR3 runs 12 residues. Germline V CDR1 and CDR2: SQVTM, ANQGSEA. The junction had 5 bases not matched to a gene; V was cut back by 3 bases and J by 6 bases. CDR3 nucleotide sequence: TGCAGCGTTGAGGTCCACAGGGGCGAGCAGTACTTC. Translation gives CSVEVHRGEQYF.

As concerns this clonotype: The junction departs from the called germline gene at one end, perhaps through a read error. V usage is TRBV4-1 and J usage is TRBJ1-1; D not resolved. Germline assignment: CDR1 MGHRA and CDR2 YSYEKL. This CDR3 is built from 13 residues. As DNA, the CDR3 is TGCGCCAGCAGCCAAGAAGGAGGGCTCCCACGCGTCTTT. Protein product: CASSQEGGLPRVF.

There are a few counts of this clonotype. The gene calls are TRBV6-1 and TRBJ1-1; no reliable D call. Trimming removed 3 bases from V and 11 bases from J, with 13 bases in between. The CDR3 consists of 12 residues. Germline-derived CDR1 and CDR2 are MNHNS and SASEGT. CDR3 protein: CASSERAPWAFF. The DNA for the CDR3 is TGTGCCAGCAGTGAGAGGGCCCCTTGGGCTTTCTTT.

The chain is built from TRBV6-5 and TRBJ1-2, with D maybe TRBD1 (5 bases). In germline, CDR1 is MNHEY, CDR2 SVGAGI. V shed 0 bases and J shed 4 bases, with 15 bases lying between them. CDR3 size: 16 residues. The CDR3 bases are TGTGCCAGCAGTTACTCGAATCAGGGTATTTCCTATGGCTACACCTTC. Translation gives CASSYSNQGISYGYTF.

This clonotype came up once. CDR3 DNA: TGCGCCAGCAGCTCCACTCAGCTACACGGGGACAATGAGCAGTTCTTC. Amino acids: CASSSTQLHGDNEQFF. The rearrangement links TRBV5-1 to TRBJ2-1, with D possibly being TRBD2 (5 bases). The CDR3 is 16 amino acids. Deletions cut 3 bases from V and 5 bases from J, with 18 bases between. Germline CDR1 reads SGHRS; CDR2 reads YFSETQ. The full variable domain, rest sourced from reference TRBV5-1 and TRBJ2-1, is KAGVTQTPRYLIKTRGQQVTLSCSPISGHRSVSWYQQTPGQGLQFLFEYFSETQRNKGNFPGRFSGRQFSNSRSEMNVSTLELGDSALYLCASSSTQLHGDNEQFFGPGTRLTVL.

This clonotype has only a few counts. The CDR3 loop is CASSRRADQPQHF. The CDR3 DNA reads TGTGCCAGCAGTCGGAGGGCAGATCAGCCCCAGCATTTT. The V gene is TRBV12-3 or TRBV12-4, the J gene TRBJ1-5; D unclear. The CDR3 runs 13 residues. V gave up 5 bases and J gave up 5 bases, with 10 bases separating them.

The V call is TRBV29-1, the J call TRBJ1-2; no clear D gene. The germline gives CDR1 SQVTM, CDR2 ANQGSEA. The CDR3 runs 11 residues. Between the trimmed V and J ends, which lost 2 bases and 7 bases, there was a span of 8 bases. The CDR3 reads CSVESDLGYTF. The CDR3 DNA sequence: TGCAGCGTTGAATCAGACCTTGGCTACACCTTC. The variable domain in full, with the rest retrieved from reference TRBV29-1 and TRBJ1-2, is SAVISQKPSRDICQRGTSLTIQCQVDSQVTMMFWYRQQPGQSLTLIATANQGSEATYESGFVIDKFPISRPNLTFSTLTVSNMSPEDSSIYLCSVESDLGYTFGSGTRLTVV.

This clonotype has only a few counts. The chain uses TRBV7-9 and TRBJ1-4; 7 nucleotides align to TRBD1. The CDR3 is made up of 17 amino acids. Germline CDR1 is SEHNR and CDR2 is FQNEAQ (reference sequence). The V and J ends lost 5 bases and 4 bases, in that order; junction bases with no gene match: 13. The DNA of the CDR3 is TGTGCCAGCAGCCAAGCCACGGCCGGGACAGTTAATGAAAAACTGTTTTTT. It translates to CASSQATAGTVNEKLFF. Supplemented by reference TRBV7-9 and TRBJ1-4, the full variable domain reads DTGVSQNPRHKITKRGQNVTFRCDPISEHNRLYWYRQTLGQGPEFLTYFQNEAQLEKSRLLSDRFSAERPKGSFSTLEIQRTEQGDSAMYLCASSQATAGTVNEKLFFGSGTQLSVL.

The chain couples TRBV5-1 to TRBJ2-3; no reliable D call. V lost 1 base to trimming and J lost 0 bases, with 18 bases between them. The germline CDR1 and CDR2 sequences are SGHRS and YFSETQ. This CDR3 region has 18 residues. The CDR3 here is CASSLTPRGYGSTDTQYF. The CDR3 DNA reads as TGCGCCAGCAGCTTGACCCCCCGCGGATACGGTAGCACAGATACGCAGTATTTT.

This chain connects TRBV5-1 to TRBJ1-1; TRBD1 might be the D (5 bases). V was cut by 3 bases and J by 1 base, with 10 bases left in between. Germline V gene data show CDR1 as SGHRS and CDR2 as YFSETQ. The CDR3 runs to 14 residues. CDR3 loop: CASSWGTENTEAFF. CDR3 nucleotides: TGCGCCAGCAGCTGGGGGACGGAGAACACTGAAGCTTTCTTT.